The T cell receptor (beta chain) under discussion was sequenced for a study of cytomegalovirus exposure and HLA in healthy donors. Study background: Some 80 million unique TCR sequences came from HLA-typed donors in an early release.

Comments on this clone: Antigen: not known.

Amplification used 60 Vbeta primers and 13 Jbeta primers. Measured with immunoSEQ multiplex PCR; TCRdb has only the in-frame clones, and not every one. The data show fewer than 200,000 clones, roughly two thirds seen once. The CDR3 has 14 amino acids. Germline V CDR1 and CDR2: SGHDT, YYEEEE. With 4 bases removed from V and 0 bases from J, the gap between germline ends came to 9 bases. Overall study findings and caveats: As a later analysis showed, a missense DCLRE1C variant was linked to trimming of TCR beta V- and J-genes.

This TCR was sampled from a woman aged 40-49 years in good health and CMV-seropositive. This chain connects TRBV5-6 to TRBJ2-3; perhaps TRBD2 as D (6 bases). Sequencing was carried out using PBMCs. The CDR3 coding sequence is TGTGCCAGCAGCGCCGGGACTAGCACAGATACGCAGTATTTT. Amino acids: CASSAGTSTDTQYF. Full variable domain (rest looked up from reference TRBV5-6 and TRBJ2-3): DAGVTQSPTHLIKTRGQQVTLRCSPKSGHDTVSWYQQALGQGPQFIFQYYEEEERQRGNFPDRFSGHQFPNYSSELNVNALLLGDSALYLCASSAGTSTDTQYFGPGTRLTVL.